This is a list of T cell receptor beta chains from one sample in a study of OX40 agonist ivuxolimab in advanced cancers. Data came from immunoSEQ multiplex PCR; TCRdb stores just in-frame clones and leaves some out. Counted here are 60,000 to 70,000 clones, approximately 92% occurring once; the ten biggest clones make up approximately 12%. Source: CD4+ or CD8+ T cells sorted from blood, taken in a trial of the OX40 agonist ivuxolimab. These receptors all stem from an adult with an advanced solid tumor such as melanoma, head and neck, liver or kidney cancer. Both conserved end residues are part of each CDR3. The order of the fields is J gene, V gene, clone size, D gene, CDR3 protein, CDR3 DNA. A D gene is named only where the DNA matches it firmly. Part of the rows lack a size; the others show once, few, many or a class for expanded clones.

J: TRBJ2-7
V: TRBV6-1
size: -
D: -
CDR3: CASLYYEQYF
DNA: TGTGCCAGTCTCTACTACGAGCAGTACTTC

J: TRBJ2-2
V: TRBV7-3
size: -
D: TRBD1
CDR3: CATSTGSTGELFF
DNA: TGTGCCACCTCGACAGGGTCAACCGGGGAGCTGTTTTTT

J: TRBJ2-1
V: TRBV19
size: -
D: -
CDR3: CASSIDHFTSRFYNNEQFF
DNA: TGTGCCAGTAGTATAGATCATTTTACTTCGCGGTTTTATAACAATGAGCAGTTCTTC

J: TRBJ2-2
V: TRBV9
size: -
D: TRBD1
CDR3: CASSVGRTGTGANTGELFF
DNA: TGTGCCAGCAGCGTAGGAAGAACCGGGACAGGGGCGAACACCGGGGAGCTGTTTTTT

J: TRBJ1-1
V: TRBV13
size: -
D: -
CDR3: CASSLTNTEAFF
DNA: TGTGCCAGCAGCTTAACAAACACTGAAGCTTTCTTT

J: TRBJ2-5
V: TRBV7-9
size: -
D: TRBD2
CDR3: CASSFAGGQETQYF
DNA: TGTGCCAGCAGCTTTGCGGGGGGCCAAGAGACCCAGTACTTC

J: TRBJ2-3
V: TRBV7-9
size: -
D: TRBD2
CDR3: CASSPNSGGTDTQYF
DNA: TGTGCCAGCAGTCCCAATAGCGGGGGCACAGATACGCAGTATTTT

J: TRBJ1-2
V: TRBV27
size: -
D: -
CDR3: CASSLSVNANGYTF
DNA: TGTGCCAGCAGTTTATCGGTCAATGCGAATGGCTACACCTTC

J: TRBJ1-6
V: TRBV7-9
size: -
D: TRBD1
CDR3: CASSLEGTGVSPLHF
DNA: TGTGCCAGCAGCTTAGAAGGGACAGGGGTATCACCCCTCCACTTT

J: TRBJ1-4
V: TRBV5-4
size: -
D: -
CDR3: CASSPGERREKLFF
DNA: TGTGCCAGCAGCCCTGGGGAAAGGCGTGAAAAACTGTTTTTT

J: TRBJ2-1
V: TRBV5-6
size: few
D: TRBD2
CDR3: CASSLGGSLHDEQFF
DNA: TGTGCCAGCAGCTTGGGCGGGAGTTTACACGATGAGCAGTTCTTC

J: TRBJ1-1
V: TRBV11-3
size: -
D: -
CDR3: CARGETEAFF
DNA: TGTGCCCGAGGTGAGACTGAAGCTTTCTTT